A selection of T cell receptor beta chains follows, all from one sample in a study of CD8 T cells in Susac syndrome. TCRdb fed the immunoSEQ multiplex PCR reads into MiXCR, producing one record per CDR3 protein. In the table there are about 160,000 distinct CDR3 sequences, roughly 93% of which are singletons. Sequencing used CD4+ T cells from PBMCs. These receptors were collected from a human donor in good health. The CDR3 runs from the conserved cysteine through the conserved F or W. A D gene is named only where the DNA matches it firmly. Only some rows state a clone size, as once, few, many or a class for expanded clones.

J: TRBJ1-1
D: .
V: TRBV27
size: .
CDR3: CASSLLTRGLNTEAFF
DNA: TGTGCCAGCAGTTTATTAACTCGGGGCCTAAACACTGAAGCTTTCTTT

J: TRBJ2-2
D: .
V: TRBV19
size: .
CDR3: CASSIRGRVLTGELFF
DNA: TGTGCCAGTAGTATCCGAGGCAGGGTTCTCACCGGGGAGCTGTTTTTT

J: TRBJ2-1
D: TRBD2
V: TRBV6-1
size: once
CDR3: CASSLHSIAGQNEQFF
DNA: TGTGCCAGCAGCCTCCATTCGATAGCGGGGCAGAATGAGCAGTTCTTC

J: TRBJ2-1
D: .
V: TRBV14
size: .
CDR3: CASSPLGGPQYNEQFF
DNA: TGTGCCAGCAGCCCCCTGGGCGGTCCCCAATACAATGAGCAGTTCTTC

J: TRBJ2-2
D: .
V: TRBV24-1
size: .
CDR3: CATSGRRGTGELFF
DNA: TGTGCCACCAGTGGGCGAAGGGGCACCGGGGAGCTGTTTTTT

J: TRBJ1-2
D: TRBD1
V: TRBV2
size: .
CDR3: CASTSGQGVHYGYTF
DNA: TGTGCCAGCACGTCGGGACAGGGGGTTCACTATGGCTACACCTTC

J: TRBJ1-4
D: TRBD1
V: TRBV5-1
size: once
CDR3: CASSPDRGDTKLFF
DNA: TGCGCCAGCAGCCCGGACAGGGGGGATACGAAACTGTTTTTT

J: TRBJ1-1
D: .
V: TRBV3-1
size: .
CDR3: CASSPQGINTEAFF
DNA: TGTGCCAGCAGCCCACAGGGTATTAACACTGAAGCTTTCTTT

J: TRBJ2-1
D: TRBD1
V: TRBV10-3
size: once
CDR3: CATLGQGSDEQFF
DNA: TGTGCCACCCTGGGACAGGGCTCGGATGAGCAGTTCTTC

J: TRBJ2-1
D: .
V: TRBV5-1
size: .
CDR3: CASSLGAGIFGEQFF
DNA: TGCGCCAGCAGCTTGGGTGCGGGGATCTTTGGTGAGCAGTTCTTC

J: TRBJ1-1
D: .
V: TRBV2
size: .
CDR3: CASNVGLRLTEAFF
DNA: TGTGCCAGCAATGTGGGATTACGATTGACTGAAGCTTTCTTT

J: TRBJ2-7
D: .
V: TRBV10-1
size: .
CDR3: CASSLGYTEQYF
DNA: TGCGCCAGCAGTTTGGGCTACACCGAGCAGTACTTC

J: TRBJ1-5
D: .
V: TRBV10-3
size: once
CDR3: CAITGDVDNQPQHF
DNA: TGTGCCATCACTGGGGATGTGGACAATCAGCCCCAGCATTTT

J: TRBJ1-2
D: .
V: TRBV6-2/TRBV6-3
size: .
CDR3: CASSGRDTPFGYTF
DNA: TGTGCCAGCAGTGGACGGGACACCCCGTTTGGCTACACCTTC

J: TRBJ2-3
D: .
V: TRBV3-1
size: .
CDR3: CASSPRDGATDTQYF
DNA: TGTGCCAGCAGCCCCCGGGACGGCGCGACAGATACGCAGTATTTT

J: TRBJ2-3
D: TRBD1
V: TRBV12-3/TRBV12-4
size: .
CDR3: CASSKRQGGTDTQYF
DNA: TGTGCCAGCAGCAAAAGACAGGGGGGCACAGATACGCAGTATTTT

J: TRBJ2-1
D: TRBD2
V: TRBV24-1
size: .
CDR3: CATRSGGANEQFF
DNA: TGTGCCACCAGGAGCGGGGGGGCTAATGAGCAGTTCTTC